The rows below give T cell receptor beta chains drawn from one sample of a study of T cells in Graves' hyperthyroidism and ophthalmopathy. TCRdb re-called the multiplex PCR reads through MiXCR, storing one row per CDR3 protein. The data contain fewer than 350,000 distinct CDR3 sequences, less than 20% of them seen just once; the ten biggest clones take up less than 20%. Input material: blood. These receptors came from a woman aged 35 to 49 with Graves' ophthalmopathy. Each CDR3 is given with its conserved first and last residue.

v_gene,j_gene,CDR3aa
TRBV7-2,TRBJ1-1,CASSPDTRAFF
TRBV5-7,TRBJ2-7,CASSLTSEYEQYF
TRBV12-3/TRBV12-4,TRBJ2-2,CASSKPGPTNTGELFF
TRBV6-1,TRBJ1-5,CASSGRTDNQPQHF
TRBV27,TRBJ2-5,CASSFWPVRTQYF
TRBV20-1,TRBJ1-1,CSARDRFRSTEAFF
TRBV11-2,TRBJ2-7,CASSLLVAGSSYEQYF
TRBV28,TRBJ2-7,CASSLLSGHYEQYF
TRBV9,TRBJ2-7,CASSVGAVAGGPPLDEQYF
TRBV4-2,TRBJ2-7,CASSQGGYEQYF
TRBV28,TRBJ1-3,CASSNPGAGGNTIYF
TRBV30,TRBJ1-5,CAWSQRRNSNQPQHF
TRBV6-2/TRBV6-3,TRBJ2-5,CASSPGLAGEVVETQYF
TRBV3-1,TRBJ1-5,CASSLGISHNQPQHF
TRBV27,TRBJ2-7,CASSFLSTYEQYF
TRBV10-3,TRBJ2-2,CAIGDGTSGRVGRGELFF
TRBV6-1,TRBJ2-5,CASSPTGGTETQYF
TRBV27,TRBJ2-7,CASSGQGWVEQYF
TRBV10-3,TRBJ1-1,CAISESSGRAEAFF
TRBV11-2,TRBJ2-7,CASSFGTSGKNEQYF
TRBV24-1,TRBJ2-7,CATSDPGQGSGEQYF
TRBV7-9,TRBJ2-2,CASSSKLNTGELFF
TRBV28,TRBJ2-7,CASSFGTGLFSSYEQYF
TRBV29-1,TRBJ1-1,CSVDTGNTEAFF
TRBV4-1,TRBJ2-7,CASSQAFVDEQYF
TRBV6-2/TRBV6-3,TRBJ2-7,CASSYGDRITEQYF
TRBV6-1,TRBJ2-2,CASSDGRRNTGELFF
TRBV7-2,TRBJ1-6,CASSSRVGGNSPLHF
TRBV6-5,TRBJ1-6,CASSLAPGRNSPLHF
TRBV27,TRBJ1-2,CASSLSGGAGLGSYGYTF
TRBV6-5,TRBJ2-7,CASEKEDRSYEQYF